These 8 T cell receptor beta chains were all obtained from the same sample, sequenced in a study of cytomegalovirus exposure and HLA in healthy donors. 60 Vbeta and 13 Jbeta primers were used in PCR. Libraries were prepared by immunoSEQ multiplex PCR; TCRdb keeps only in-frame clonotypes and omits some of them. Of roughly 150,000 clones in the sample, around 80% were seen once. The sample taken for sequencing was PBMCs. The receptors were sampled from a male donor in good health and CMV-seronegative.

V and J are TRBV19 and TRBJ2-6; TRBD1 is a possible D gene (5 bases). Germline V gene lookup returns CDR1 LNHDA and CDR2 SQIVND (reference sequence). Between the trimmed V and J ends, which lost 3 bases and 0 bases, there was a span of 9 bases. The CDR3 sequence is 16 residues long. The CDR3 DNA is TGTGCCAGTAGTATGGGGCAGGCCTCTGGGGCCAACGTCCTGACTTTC. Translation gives CASSMGQASGANVLTF.

The CDR3 sequence: CASSYFGTKEETQYF. The CDR3 DNA reads as TGTGCCAGCAGTTACTTTGGGACTAAAGAAGAGACCCAGTACTTC. The chain combines TRBV6-5 with TRBJ2-5; 7 bases fit TRBD2. Germline CDR1 is MNHEY and CDR2 is SVGAGI. The trim removed 1 base at V and 3 bases at J, leaving 5 bases unmatched. The CDR3 totals 15 residues.

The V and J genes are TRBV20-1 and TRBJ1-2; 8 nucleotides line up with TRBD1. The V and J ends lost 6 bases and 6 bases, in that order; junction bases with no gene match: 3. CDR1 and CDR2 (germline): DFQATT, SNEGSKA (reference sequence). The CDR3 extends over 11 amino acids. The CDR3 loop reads CSARTGHGYTF. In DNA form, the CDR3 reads TGCAGTGCGCGGACAGGGCATGGCTACACCTTC.

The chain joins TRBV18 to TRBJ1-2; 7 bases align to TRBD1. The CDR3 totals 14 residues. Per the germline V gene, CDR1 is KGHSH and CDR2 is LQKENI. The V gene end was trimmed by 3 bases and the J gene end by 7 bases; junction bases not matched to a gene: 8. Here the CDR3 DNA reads TGTGCCAGCTCACCGGGACAGACCTCCGGTGGCTACACCTTC. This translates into CASSPGQTSGGYTF.

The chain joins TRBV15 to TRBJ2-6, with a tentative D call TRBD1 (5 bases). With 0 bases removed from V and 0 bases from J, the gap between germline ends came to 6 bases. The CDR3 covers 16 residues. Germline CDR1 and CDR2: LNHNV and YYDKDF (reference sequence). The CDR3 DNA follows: TGTGCCACCAGCAGAGATAGGGGCTCTGGGGCCAACGTCCTGACTTTC. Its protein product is CATSRDRGSGANVLTF.

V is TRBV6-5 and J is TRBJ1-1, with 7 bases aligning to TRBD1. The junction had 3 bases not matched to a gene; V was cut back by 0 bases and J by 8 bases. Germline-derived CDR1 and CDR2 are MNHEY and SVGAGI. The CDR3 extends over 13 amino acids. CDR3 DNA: TGTGCCAGCAGTTACTCTAGGGGGCGCGAAGCTTTCTTT. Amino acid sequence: CASSYSRGREAFF.

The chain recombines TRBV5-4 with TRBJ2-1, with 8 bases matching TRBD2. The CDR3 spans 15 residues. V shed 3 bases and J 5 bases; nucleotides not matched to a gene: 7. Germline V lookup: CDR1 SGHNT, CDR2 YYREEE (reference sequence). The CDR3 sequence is CASSSWSGSHNEQFF. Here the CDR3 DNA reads TGTGCCAGCAGCTCGTGGAGCGGGAGCCACAATGAGCAGTTCTTC.

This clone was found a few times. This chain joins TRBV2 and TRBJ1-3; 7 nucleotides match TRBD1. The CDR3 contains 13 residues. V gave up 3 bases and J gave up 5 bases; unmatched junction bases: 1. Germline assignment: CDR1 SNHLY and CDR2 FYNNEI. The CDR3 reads CASSETGRNTIYF. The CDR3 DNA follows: TGTGCCAGCAGTGAGACAGGGAGAAACACCATATATTTT.